The 10 T cell receptor beta chains presented below share a single source sample, sequenced in a study of CD8+ T cells in alopecia areata. Isolated RNA was reverse transcribed into cDNA used as the sequencing template. Profiled with immunoSEQ multiplex PCR; TCRdb holds only in-frame clones, not every one. This repertoire shows about 220,000 clones, 50% to 60% found once; its top ten account for around 1.5%. Treatment reported: oral pan-JAK inhibitor, 5-10 mg twice daily. The specimen comprised CD4+ T cells sorted from blood, sampled at week 4, from a patient treated with tofacitinib. The receptors were gathered from a human donor with alopecia areata.

The chain combines TRBV27 with TRBJ2-4; D is perhaps TRBD2 (6 bases). V was trimmed by 5 bases and J by 2 bases, leaving 16 bases between them. This CDR3 region has 16 residues. Germline CDR1 reads MNHEY; CDR2 reads SMNVEV (reference sequence). CDR3 nucleotides: TGTGCCAGCAGTCCGGGACCGGGGGAGACCAAAAACATTCAGTACTTC. Translated: CASSPGPGETKNIQYF.

This clone has only a few counts. The chain employs TRBV2 and TRBJ1-2, with D uncertain. V was clipped by 1 base and J by 2 bases, with 5 bases between them. The CDR3 contains 13 residues. CDR1 and CDR2 from the germline V gene are SNHLY and FYNNEI. CDR3 loop: CASSEDGNYGYTF. CDR3 nucleotides: TGTGCCAGCAGTGAAGACGGGAACTATGGCTACACCTTC.

In DNA form, the CDR3 reads TGTGCCAGCAGCCGGGGTGGGCAGGGGAGTAATACGCAGTATTTT. It translates to CASSRGGQGSNTQYF. J is TRBJ2-3 and V is TRBV7-6, with a weak D call TRBD1 (6 bases). CDR1 is SGHVS and CDR2 is FNYEAQ in the germline V gene. Trimming removed 5 bases from V and 7 bases from J, with 19 bases in between. The CDR3 sequence is 15 residues long.

The chain employs TRBV6-1 and TRBJ2-4; the match to TRBD2 covers 15 bases. After removal of 3 bases from V and 5 bases from J, the junction contained 5 bases not matched to a gene. CDR1 and CDR2 from the germline V gene are MNHNS and SASEGT. The CDR3 is 17 amino acids. The CDR3 protein is CASSERTSGGAQNIQYF. The CDR3 DNA is TGTGCCAGCAGTGAGCGGACTAGCGGGGGGGCCCAAAACATTCAGTACTTC.

The CDR3 DNA reads as TGTGCCAGCAGCTTAGCTAGCGGGGGGTGGTTCGAGCAGTACTTC. This gives the protein CASSLASGGWFEQYF. This rearrangement joins TRBV7-2 to TRBJ2-7; 10 nucleotides line up with TRBD2. The CDR3 covers 15 residues. Germline loops: CDR1 SGHTA, CDR2 FQGNSA. V lost 0 bases and J lost 6; bases outside the gene matches: 5. The variable domain in full, completed from reference TRBV7-2 and TRBJ2-7, reads GAGVSQSPSNKVTEKGKDVELRCDPISGHTALYWYRQSLGQGLEFLIYFQGNSAPDKSGLPSDRFSAERTGGSVSTLTIQRTQQEDSAVYLCASSLASGGWFEQYFGPGTRLTVT.

In its sample, this clone was seen a few times. The chain combines TRBV2 with TRBJ2-6; D call uncertain. V was cut by 3 bases and J by 4 bases, with 7 bases left in between. Germline values: CDR1 SNHLY, CDR2 FYNNEI. The CDR3 totals 14 residues. The CDR3 nucleotides read TGTGCCAGCAGTGAGTTGTCGGGGGCCAACGTCCTGACTTTC. Amino acid sequence: CASSELSGANVLTF.

The CDR3 reads CSVERGGYTF. Here the CDR3 DNA reads TGCAGCGTTGAAAGGGGTGGCTACACCTTC. The chain employs TRBV29-1 and TRBJ1-2; D is possibly TRBD1 (5 bases). The ends were cut back, 2 bases at V and 7 bases at J, with 5 bases in the middle. CDR3 length equals 10 residues. Germline V CDR1 and CDR2: SQVTM, ANQGSEA.

The V gene is TRBV30, the J gene TRBJ1-6, with a weak D call TRBD1 (5 bases). The CDR3 extends over 14 amino acids. Germline V gene data show CDR1 as GTSNPN and CDR2 as SVGIG (reference sequence). V was cut by 3 bases and J by 1 base, with 7 bases left in between. CDR3 DNA: TGTGCCTGGAGAGGGACGTCCTATAATTCACCCCTCCACTTT. Protein product: CAWRGTSYNSPLHF.

The chain couples TRBV5-4 to TRBJ2-4; 11 bases match TRBD1. In germline, CDR1 is SGHNT, CDR2 YYREEE (reference sequence). Unmatched junction bases numbered 5, after V lost 2 bases and J lost 7 bases. The CDR3 consists of 15 residues. The CDR3 here is CASSFGQGAENIQYF. The CDR3 DNA sequence: TGTGCCAGCAGCTTCGGACAGGGGGCGGAGAACATTCAGTACTTC.

The chain uses TRBV7-3 and TRBJ1-1, with no clear D. The ends were cut back, 8 bases at V and 2 bases at J, with 12 bases in the middle. Germline V CDR1 and CDR2: SGHTA, FQGTGA. This CDR3 region has 13 residues. The CDR3 protein is CASGLGGNTEAFF. CDR3 in DNA: TGTGCCAGCGGGCTTGGAGGCAACACTGAAGCTTTCTTT. Combining the CDR3 with reference TRBV7-3 and TRBJ1-1 gives the whole variable domain GAGVSQTPSNKVTEKGKYVELRCDPISGHTALYWYRQSLGQGPEFLIYFQGTGAADDSGLPNDRFFAVRPEGSVSTLKIQRTERGDSAVYLCASGLGGNTEAFFGQGTRLTVV.